The 5 T cell receptor beta chains listed next were all sequenced from one sample in a study of T cell responses to AZD1222 COVID-19 vaccine (dated by TCRdb to the early 2020s). Libraries were built with the immunoSEQ multiplex PCR assay. This immuneACCESS table, as held by TCRdb, lists in-frame sequences with V and J called but not all clones. Of the missing ones, under half trace to an unresolved V gene in checked studies; the others have no known cause. The sample table shows some 130,000 clones, and roughly 90% are seen once. In total, the top ten clones hold under 2% of the sample. The meaning of the sample's time point label: baseline before first vaccination. Sequencing used peripheral blood, obtained on day 0 of AZD1222 vaccination. The receptors were gathered from an adult in good health.

The CDR3 sequence: CASSPQGRVSGETQYF. CDR3 bases: TGTGCCAGTAGCCCGCAGGGGAGGGTATCGGGGGAGACCCAGTACTTC. This chain links TRBV19 with TRBJ2-5, with D perhaps TRBD2 (7 bases). CDR1 is LNHDA and CDR2 is SQIVND in the germline V gene (reference sequence). The CDR3 totals 16 residues. V lost 6 bases, J lost 5 bases, and 22 bases lay in between.

The chain combines TRBV30 with TRBJ1-1; maybe TRBD1 (6 bases). The CDR3 contains 12 residues. Germline values: CDR1 GTSNPN, CDR2 SVGIG (reference sequence). V lost 3 bases, J lost 6 bases, and 11 bases lay in between. CDR3 residues: CAWRRGGSEAFF. In nucleotides, the CDR3 is TGTGCCTGGAGGAGAGGGGGTTCTGAAGCTTTCTTT.

The chain couples TRBV3-1 (or the pseudogene TRBV3-2) to TRBJ1-1; no clear D gene. The CDR3 is 15 amino acids. The V gene's germline CDR1 is LGHDT and CDR2 YNNKEL (reference sequence). Trimming shortened V by 2 bases and J by 1 base, and 11 bases separated the two germline ends. CDR3 residues: CASSQSRVGNTEAFF. In nucleotides, the CDR3 is TGTGCCAGCAGCCAAAGTCGTGTCGGGAACACTGAAGCTTTCTTT.

Here the CDR3 DNA reads TGTGCCAGCAGTGAAACCCCGGGGGGCGGGAGGGTCGGTGGCGATGAGCAGTTCTTC. This translates into CASSETPGGGRVGGDEQFF. The V call is TRBV2, the J call TRBJ2-1; 9 bases are shared with TRBD2. V lost 2 bases and J lost 8; bases outside the gene matches: 19. Germline V gene sequence: CDR1 SNHLY, CDR2 FYNNEI. This CDR3 region has 19 residues.

V and J are TRBV5-6 and TRBJ2-1; 7 bases are shared with TRBD1. CDR3 size: 15 residues. With V trimmed by 5 bases and J by 5 bases, 10 bases remained unmatched. Germline V CDR1 and CDR2: SGHDT, YYEEEE. Here the CDR3 reads CASSESNRGNNEQFF. CDR3 in DNA: TGTGCCAGCAGTGAAAGTAACAGGGGTAACAATGAGCAGTTCTTC.